Included here is one TCR beta chain sequence, with context. Its antigen remains unidentified. The data were taken from a study of T cell responses to AZD1222 COVID-19 vaccine. Study at large: Timing groups of about 4 and about 12 weeks for second doses were pooled. Study results and limitations: Sampling that yielded the repertoires occurred only after the peak T cell response. Donors were largely white British and mainly female; clonal diversity was possibly underestimated.

The V gene lost 3 bases and the J gene lost 5 bases, with 7 bases spanning the gap. The CDR3 length is 13 residues. From germline, CDR1 is SGHNT and CDR2 YENEEA. Method: immunoSEQ multiplex PCR; TCRdb's copy keeps in-frame clones and lacks some. Of 150,000 to 200,000 clones in the sample, about 94% are singletons; the top ten hold over 7.5%. This chain uses TRBV11-3 with TRBJ2-2; D remains unclear. The sample consisted of peripheral blood, taken on day 0 of AZD1222 vaccination. The receptor comes from an adult in good health. The CDR3 DNA follows: TGTGCCAGCAGCTTTATGGTAACCGGGGAGCTGTTTTTT. The encoded protein is CASSFMVTGELFF. The whole variable domain, filled in from reference TRBV11-3 and TRBJ2-2, reads EAGVVQSPRYKIIEKKQPVAFWCNPISGHNTLYWYLQNLGQGPELLIRYENEEAVDDSQLPKDRFSAERLKGVDSTLKIQPAELGDSAVYLCASSFMVTGELFFGEGSRLTVL.